The subject of this entry is one TCR beta chain. The CDR3 extends over 13 amino acids. The V segment lost 3 bases and the J segment 4 bases; nucleotides outside the gene matches: 1. In germline, CDR1 is LNHDA, CDR2 SQIVND (reference sequence). The entry originates in a study of blood T cells in healthy people across ages. Together with a sample-barcoded 5' primer, a J-beta primer mix was included in a second PCR lasting about 6 to 11 cycles. A template-switch adaptor containing 12 random nucleotides labeled each cDNA molecule. TCRdb passed the 5' RACE reads through MiXCR, listing each CDR3 protein once. The sample carries 800,000 to 950,000 distinct CDR3 sequences, 25% to 30% recorded once. This same sample was also taken into another study, of T cells of mothers and their children.

This clonotype was sampled from a woman aged 35 to 49 in good health. The V call is TRBV19, the J call TRBJ1-2, with TRBD1 matching 8 bases. Sample: blood. Here the CDR3 reads CASSMGTGYGYTF. The CDR3, as DNA: TGTGCCAGTAGTATGGGGACAGGCTATGGCTACACCTTC.